These 27 T cell receptor beta chains originate from one sample sequenced in a study of blood T cell repertoires in COVID-19. Data came from immunoSEQ multiplex PCR; TCRdb stores just in-frame clones and leaves some out. The sample yields approximately 210,000 clones, 86% seen once. Sequencing was carried out using peripheral blood. These receptors all stem from a man aged 25 to 40 who had recovered from COVID-19.

J is TRBJ2-7 and V is TRBV3-1 (or the pseudogene TRBV3-2); possible D gene TRBD1, 6 bases. V lost 0 bases, J lost 4 bases, and 13 bases lay in between. Germline V CDR1 and CDR2: LGHDT, YNNKEL (reference sequence). The CDR3 is 15 amino acids. CDR3: CASSQDTRGRYEQYF. The CDR3 DNA is TGTGCCAGCAGCCAAGATACCAGGGGAAGATACGAGCAGTACTTC.

This chain joins TRBV4-1 and TRBJ2-4; D may be TRBD1 (5 bases). Trimming shortened V by 6 bases and J by 6 bases, and 9 bases separated the two germline ends. This CDR3 spans 12 amino acids. From germline, CDR1 is MGHRA and CDR2 YSYEKL. CDR3 sequence reads: CASSPTANIQYF. The CDR3 bases are TGCGCCAGCAGTCCGACAGCAAACATTCAGTACTTC.

This chain links TRBV9 with TRBJ1-1; TRBD1 matches at 7 bases. With V trimmed by 0 bases and J by 1 base, 6 bases remained unmatched. Per the germline V gene, CDR1 is SGDLS and CDR2 is YYNGEE. The CDR3 spans 16 residues. The CDR3 here is CASSVAMAGGNTEAFF. The CDR3 region has the DNA TGTGCCAGCAGCGTAGCTATGGCAGGGGGGAACACTGAAGCTTTCTTT.

The chain links TRBV2 to TRBJ2-3; 8 bases agree with TRBD2. Germline CDR1 is SNHLY and CDR2 is FYNNEI. This CDR3 comprises 15 residues. With V trimmed by 0 bases and J by 6 bases, 5 bases remained unmatched. The CDR3 region is CASSEALASGDTQYF. In DNA, the CDR3 is TGTGCCAGCAGTGAAGCGCTTGCTAGCGGGGATACGCAGTATTTT.

The chain is built from TRBV5-1 and TRBJ1-1; 7 nucleotides agree with TRBD1. Germline trimming cut 3 bases from V and 3 bases from J; bases unmatched to any gene: 11. This CDR3 is built from 16 residues. The V gene's germline CDR1 is SGHRS and CDR2 YFSETQ. The CDR3 reads CASSSTGQRSDTEAFF. The CDR3 DNA follows: TGCGCCAGCAGCTCAACGGGACAGCGAAGCGACACTGAAGCTTTCTTT.

The chain has TRBV10-2 and TRBJ2-5; 7 bases are a match to TRBD2. CDR3 size: 15 residues. Germline lookup yields CDR1 WSHSY and CDR2 SAAADI. V trimming: 2 bases; J trimming: 1 base; junction bases outside the gene matches: 4. The CDR3 sequence is CASSEPGLGQETQYF. Here the CDR3 DNA reads TGCGCCAGCAGTGAGCCCGGACTAGGCCAAGAGACCCAGTACTTC.

This chain connects TRBV6-2 or TRBV6-3 to TRBJ1-6; D is ambiguous. V was clipped by 3 bases and J by 4 bases, with 10 bases between them. Per the germline V gene, CDR1 is MNHEY and CDR2 is SVGEGT. This CDR3 is 15 amino acids long. The CDR3 DNA reads TGTGCCAGCAGTTATTCGGGTGGATATAATTCACCCCTCCACTTT. Translating gives CASSYSGGYNSPLHF.

The J gene is TRBJ1-4, the V gene TRBV5-4, with D possibly being TRBD1 (5 bases). Germline V gene sequence: CDR1 SGHNT, CDR2 YYREEE (reference sequence). Trimming removed 4 bases at V and 5 bases at J, with 9 bases between. The CDR3 spans 13 residues. CDR3 DNA sequence: TGTGCCAGCAGCACTGGGGGGAATGAAAAACTGTTTTTT. This encodes CASSTGGNEKLFF.

V and J are TRBV12-5 and TRBJ2-7, with D tentatively TRBD2 (5 bases). CDR3 length equals 14 residues. Germline V gene data show CDR1 as LGHNT and CDR2 as FRNRAP. V was clipped by 2 bases and J by 2 bases, with 10 bases between them. This chain's CDR3 is CASGLPDGAYEQYF. In DNA form, the CDR3 reads TGTGCTAGTGGTTTGCCCGACGGGGCCTACGAGCAGTACTTC.

V usage is TRBV27 and J usage is TRBJ2-2; D not resolved. The V gene's germline CDR1 is MNHEY and CDR2 SMNVEV (reference sequence). The V end lost 6 bases, the J end lost 6 bases, and 8 bases lay between the germline ends. This CDR3 has 12 amino acids. CDR3 bases: TGTGCCAGCAGCGTCTACGCCGGGGAGCTGTTTTTT. Its translation: CASSVYAGELFF.

A remark on this clone: A read error may produce the germline difference seen at one junction end. The chain links TRBV19 to TRBJ1-5; TRBD1 is a possible D gene (6 bases). The CDR3 totals 14 residues. Looked up from germline, CDR1 is LNHDA and CDR2 is SQIVND (reference sequence). CDR3 residues: CASSKDSFNQAQHF. For the CDR3, the DNA is TGTGCCAGTAGTAAGGACAGCTTCAATCAGGCCCAGCATTTT.

The chain uses TRBV12-3 or TRBV12-4 and TRBJ1-1; 7 positions agree with TRBD1. Germline trimming cut 2 bases from V and 4 bases from J; bases unmatched to any gene: 1. This CDR3 comprises 13 residues. CDR3 DNA sequence: TGTGCCAGCAGTTTAAACAGGGGCACTGAAGCTTTCTTT. Encoded protein: CASSLNRGTEAFF.

The rearrangement uses TRBV20-1 and TRBJ1-5, with unresolved D. This CDR3 region has 11 residues. V was shortened by 5 bases and J by 5 bases, with 7 bases between the two germline ends. CDR1 is DFQATT, CDR2 SNEGSKA, per germline (reference sequence). In DNA, the CDR3 is TGCAGTGCTGGGAGCCATCAGCCCCAGCATTTT. As protein: CSAGSHQPQHF.

V usage is TRBV12-3 or TRBV12-4 and J usage is TRBJ1-1; D is unresolved. CDR3 length: 11 amino acids. V lost 4 bases and J lost 11, with 11 bases in between. The CDR3 nucleotides are TGTGCCAGCAGTTCTCCCCTAAAGGCTTTCTTT. Its translation: CASSSPLKAFF.

This clone was detected only once. The V and J genes are TRBV19 and TRBJ2-7; the match to TRBD2 covers 8 bases. Germline V gene data show CDR1 as LNHDA and CDR2 as SQIVND (reference sequence). V lost 0 bases to trimming and J lost 6 bases; unmatched junction nucleotides: 7. The CDR3 extends over 15 amino acids. CDR3: CASSIDSGTSIEQYF. The CDR3 DNA sequence: TGTGCCAGTAGTATAGACTCCGGGACTAGTATCGAGCAGTACTTC. Combining the CDR3 with reference TRBV19 and TRBJ2-7 gives the whole variable domain DGGITQSPKYLFRKEGQNVTLSCEQNLNHDAMYWYRQDPGQGLRLIYYSQIVNDFQKGDIAEGYSVSREKKESFPLTVTSAQKNPTAFYLCASSIDSGTSIEQYFGPGTRLTVT.

This chain joins TRBV5-1 and TRBJ2-2; maybe TRBD2 (5 bases). V lost 4 bases and J 6 bases, leaving 16 bases between the germline ends. This CDR3 is built from 15 residues. Germline values: CDR1 SGHRS, CDR2 YFSETQ. CDR3 region: CASSPLEEYSGELFF. CDR3 bases: TGCGCCAGCAGCCCTCTGGAGGAGTATTCCGGGGAGCTGTTTTTT.

This rearrangement joins TRBV6-5 to TRBJ2-1; TRBD2 agrees at 11 bases. Germline CDR1 and CDR2: MNHEY and SVGAGI. CDR3 length equals 14 residues. V trimming: 6 bases; J trimming: 12 bases; junction bases outside the gene matches: 10. In nucleotides, the CDR3 is TGTGCCAGCAGGACCAGGGCTAGCGGGGGGCGGCAGTTCTTC. Protein sequence: CASRTRASGGRQFF.

The genes are TRBV27 and TRBJ1-1; 7 nucleotides line up with TRBD1. Germline V lookup: CDR1 MNHEY, CDR2 SMNVEV (reference sequence). V lost 6 bases to trimming and J lost 3 bases; unmatched junction nucleotides: 10. The CDR3 has 15 amino acids. The CDR3 region has the DNA TGTGCCAGCAGGAACCGACAGGGTAGGTACACTGAAGCTTTCTTT. Protein sequence: CASRNRQGRYTEAFF.

This chain connects TRBV5-4 to TRBJ1-1, with a weak D call TRBD1 (6 bases). The CDR3 totals 15 residues. Germline V gene sequence: CDR1 SGHNT, CDR2 YYREEE (reference sequence). The germline V and J ends were trimmed by 2 bases and 0 bases, with 11 bases remaining between them. The CDR3 DNA follows: TGTGCCAGCAGCTTCTCCGACAGGATGAACACTGAAGCTTTCTTT. It encodes CASSFSDRMNTEAFF.

This chain connects TRBV23-1 to TRBJ2-5; TRBD1 agrees at 7 bases. TRBV23-1 is assigned to the ORF class and has an uncertain function. The CDR3 length is 14 residues. The V gene end was trimmed by 0 bases and the J gene end by 5 bases; junction bases not matched to a gene: 3. This CDR3 is CASSQSDRVETQYF. CDR3 nucleotide sequence: TGCGCCAGCAGTCAATCTGACAGGGTGGAGACCCAGTACTTC.

This clone occurred once. The chain recombines TRBV7-9 with TRBJ2-4; maybe TRBD1 (5 bases). The CDR3 sequence is 15 residues long. CDR1 and CDR2 from the germline V gene are SEHNR and FQNEAQ (reference sequence). Trimming took off 5 bases at V and 4 bases at J, with 15 bases between the two ends. CDR3 amino acids: CASSEDRQSKNIQYF. The CDR3 DNA sequence: TGTGCCAGCAGCGAAGATAGACAGTCAAAAAACATTCAGTACTTC.

This clone has only one observation. The chain recombines TRBV19 with TRBJ1-1, with TRBD1 matching 9 bases. The V gene's germline CDR1 is LNHDA and CDR2 SQIVND (reference sequence). The CDR3 covers 13 residues. Unmatched junction bases numbered 6, after V lost 2 bases and J lost 11 bases. The CDR3 spells CASSIQGQGSAFF. CDR3 bases: TGTGCCAGTAGTATACAGGGACAGGGAAGCGCTTTCTTT.

The V and J genes are TRBV6-6 and TRBJ2-3; a possible D gene is TRBD1 (6 bases). V was shortened by 8 bases and J by 2 bases, with 14 bases between the two germline ends. In germline, CDR1 is MNHNY, CDR2 SVGAGI (reference sequence). The CDR3 spans 14 residues. The CDR3: CASYQQGATDTQYF. The CDR3 DNA is TGTGCCAGCTACCAACAGGGTGCCACAGATACGCAGTATTTT.

V gene TRBV7-9 combines with J gene TRBJ1-2; 8 nucleotides agree with TRBD1. Germline V gene lookup returns CDR1 SEHNR and CDR2 FQNEAQ (reference sequence). V shed 5 bases, J shed 4 bases, and the junction held 9 bases outside the gene matches. CDR3 size: 15 residues. CDR3 sequence (DNA): TGTGCCAGCAGCCCGACGACAGGGGCCATCTATGGCTACACCTTC. Amino acids: CASSPTTGAIYGYTF.

The chain has TRBV2 and TRBJ1-1, with 7 bases identical to TRBD1. V shed 8 bases and J 3 bases; nucleotides not matched to a gene: 15. Germline V gene data show CDR1 as SNHLY and CDR2 as FYNNEI. The CDR3 extends over 16 amino acids. The CDR3: CASRRERGQLDTEAFF. DNA for the CDR3: TGTGCCAGCCGGCGTGAGAGGGGGCAGTTGGACACTGAAGCTTTCTTT.

The V and J genes are TRBV14 and TRBJ1-4; 7 nucleotides agree with TRBD1. The V segment lost 2 bases and the J segment 7 bases; nucleotides outside the gene matches: 7. Per germline, CDR1 SGHDN and CDR2 FVKESK. This CDR3 is built from 15 residues. CDR3 DNA sequence: TGTGCCAGCAGCCAAAACAGGGGAGGCGGTGAAAAACTGTTTTTT. Translating it yields CASSQNRGGGEKLFF.

CDR3 nucleotide sequence: TGTGCCAGCACCCCGGGACTGAGCTACAATGAGCAGTTCTTC. Translation gives CASTPGLSYNEQFF. The genes are TRBV7-2 and TRBJ2-1, with D possibly being TRBD2 (6 bases). This CDR3 has 14 amino acids. Trimming shortened V by 7 bases and J by 3 bases, and 13 bases separated the two germline ends. The germline V gene encodes CDR1 SGHTA and CDR2 FQGNSA.